The clone carrying this T cell receptor beta chain was seen at least ten times. Its antigen remains unidentified. The source of the sample is a study of T cells in Graves' hyperthyroidism and ophthalmopathy. Study as a whole: Before any treatment, at initial diagnosis, peripheral blood was collected.

Study results and limitations: Ophthalmopathy got predicted by the model a median 6.5 months before its onset. A model using 13 V-J features told ophthalmopathy apart from stable hyperthyroidism. Most clonotypes that expanded in the thyroid above 0.001 also showed up in blood.

TCR beta CDR3 region amplification was performed from RNA transcripts. When the TCR CDR3 underwent first-round RT-PCR, the HTBI primer set was used. One entry per CDR3 protein, called by TCRdb with MiXCR from the multiplex PCR reads. The sample carries about 400,000 distinct CDR3 sequences, just under 15% recorded once. CDR1 is SNHLY and CDR2 is FYNNEI in the germline V gene. The CDR3 covers 14 residues. The V end lost 5 bases, the J end lost 3 bases, and 14 bases lay between the germline ends. The receptor was derived from a woman aged 25-40 years with Graves' hyperthyroidism. The rearrangement links TRBV2 to TRBJ2-7, with D perhaps TRBD1 (7 bases). The sequencing sample was made of blood. The CDR3 DNA is TGTGCCAGCAGTACGACAGGGAGGAACTACGAGCAGTACTTC. Encoded protein: CASSTTGRNYEQYF.